These 14 T cell receptor beta chains came from one sample sequenced in a study of beta chain features in type 1 diabetes. Since all of the isolated RNA was reverse transcribed, expressed TCRB transcripts were what got sequenced. Repertoires were generated with immunoSEQ multiplex PCR, while TCRdb's copy carries only in-frame clones and drops some. This table holds 600,000 to 750,000 clones, around 11% found once. Their recognized antigens are unknown. General observations from the study: All four CD4+ subsets from Type 1 diabetes patients carried moderately but significantly shorter TCRB CDR3s.

The specimen was naive CD4+ T cells from blood. These receptors were taken from a man between 25 and 39 years old with type 1 diabetes.

This clone turned up a few times. The chain joins TRBV7-6 to TRBJ2-2, with D uncertain. Between the trimmed V and J ends, which lost 3 bases and 0 bases, there was a span of 11 bases. The CDR3 spans 16 residues. Germline CDR1 SGHVS, CDR2 FNYEAQ. The CDR3 nucleotides read TGTGCCAGCAGCTTTCTCTCAGCGCCGAACACCGGGGAGCTGTTTTTT. This sequence encodes CASSFLSAPNTGELFF.

This clone was seen only a few times. The CDR3 here is CASSLYYYGYTF. DNA for the CDR3: TGTGCCAGCAGCTTGTATTACTATGGCTACACCTTC. The V and J genes are TRBV7-9 and TRBJ1-2; D gene ambiguous. Germline loops: CDR1 SEHNR, CDR2 FQNEAQ (reference sequence). The CDR3 totals 12 residues. V was cut by 3 bases and J by 3 bases, with 5 bases left in between.

The chain links TRBV7-8 to TRBJ1-4; no firm D call. Germline-derived CDR1 and CDR2 are SGHVS and FQNEAQ. The CDR3 consists of 15 residues. The V gene lost 5 bases and the J gene lost 5 bases, with 15 bases spanning the gap. CDR3 coding DNA: TGTGCCAGCAGCCTCCGGGAGACTCTGAATGAAAAACTGTTTTTT. Translated, it gives CASSLRETLNEKLFF.

V and J are TRBV5-4 and TRBJ1-2, with D tentatively TRBD1 (5 bases). The CDR3 runs 16 residues. The germline V gene encodes CDR1 SGHNT and CDR2 YYREEE (reference sequence). Trimming left V 2 bases short and J 3 bases short, with 17 bases between. The CDR3 DNA sequence: TGTGCCAGCAGCTTTGAGGTGGTCGGAGGGGACTATGGCTACACCTTC. It is translated as CASSFEVVGGDYGYTF.

The chain employs TRBV30 and TRBJ2-1; D is uncertain. The CDR3 totals 15 residues. CDR1 is GTSNPN, CDR2 SVGIG, per germline (reference sequence). The V and J ends lost 0 bases and 0 bases respectively, with 9 bases between them. CDR3 loop: CAWSVRSSSYNEQFF. CDR3 DNA: TGTGCCTGGAGTGTGAGGTCGAGCTCCTACAATGAGCAGTTCTTC.

V is TRBV5-4 and J is TRBJ1-2; D ambiguous. Trimming cost V 0 bases and J 3 bases, with 6 bases left between them. The CDR3 totals 13 residues. The germline V gene has CDR1 SGHNT and CDR2 YYREEE (reference sequence). Written as DNA, the CDR3 is TGTGCCAGCAGCTTGGGACAAGACTATGGCTACACCTTC. Its protein product is CASSLGQDYGYTF.

The V and J genes are TRBV7-9 and TRBJ2-3; a possible D gene is TRBD2 (5 bases). The V and J ends lost 5 bases and 4 bases respectively, with 10 bases between them. CDR1 and CDR2 (germline): SEHNR, FQNEAQ (reference sequence). The CDR3 runs 13 residues. CDR3 region: CASSGIGADTQYF. CDR3 coding DNA: TGTGCCAGCAGCGGGATCGGGGCAGATACGCAGTATTTT. Combining the CDR3 with reference TRBV7-9 and TRBJ2-3 gives the whole variable domain DTGVSQNPRHKITKRGQNVTFRCDPISEHNRLYWYRQTLGQGPEFLTYFQNEAQLEKSRLLSDRFSAERPKGSFSTLEIQRTEQGDSAMYLCASSGIGADTQYFGPGTRLTVL.

This clone was recorded a few times. The V and J genes are TRBV23-1 and TRBJ1-5; D may be TRBD1 (5 bases). TRBV23-1 carries the ORF label, with uncertain function. Trimming took off 2 bases at V and 2 bases at J, with 19 bases between the two ends. The CDR3 runs to 18 residues. The CDR3 loop is CASSQVSAGPEGNQPQHF. In DNA, the CDR3 is TGCGCCAGCAGTCAAGTCTCGGCGGGACCGGAGGGCAATCAGCCCCAGCATTTT.

The V and J genes are TRBV27 and TRBJ2-2, with D hard to call. Deletions cut 6 bases from V and 0 bases from J, with 17 bases between. CDR1 is MNHEY and CDR2 is SMNVEV in the germline V gene (reference sequence). CDR3 size: 17 residues. CDR3 sequence: CASRPRVVPSNTGELFF. For the CDR3, the DNA is TGTGCCAGCAGACCGCGAGTAGTCCCTTCGAACACCGGGGAGCTGTTTTTT.

As to this clone: Other DNA sequences in the sample encode the same CDR3. The V and J genes are TRBV19 and TRBJ1-1; the D is unclear. Trimming took off 3 bases at V and 1 base at J, with 6 bases between the two ends. There are 13 residues in the CDR3. Germline V CDR1 and CDR2: LNHDA, SQIVND (reference sequence). This chain's CDR3 is CASSMGRNTEAFF. In DNA, the CDR3 is TGTGCCAGTAGTATGGGCAGGAACACTGAAGCTTTCTTT.

This clone was seen only a few times. V and J are TRBV6-5 and TRBJ2-5; unclear D gene. The V gene lost 6 bases and the J gene lost 2 bases, with 7 bases spanning the gap. The CDR3 is 12 residues long. The V gene's germline CDR1 is MNHEY and CDR2 SVGAGI. CDR3 sequence (DNA): TGTGCCAGCAGCCAGGATCAAGAGACCCAGTACTTC. Translation: CASSQDQETQYF.

The chain has TRBV27 and TRBJ2-6; D is ambiguous. The CDR3 is 14 residues long. Germline V CDR1 and CDR2: MNHEY, SMNVEV (reference sequence). Trimming left V 5 bases short and J 0 bases short, with 5 bases between. In DNA form, the CDR3 reads TGTGCCAGCAGTCCCAGCTCTGGGGCCAACGTCCTGACTTTC. Residues: CASSPSSGANVLTF.

This chain joins TRBV19 and TRBJ2-1; D is unresolved. The V end lost 5 bases, the J end lost 3 bases, and 8 bases lay between the germline ends. Germline assignment: CDR1 LNHDA and CDR2 SQIVND (reference sequence). The CDR3 is made up of 13 amino acids. The CDR3 coding sequence is TGTGCCAGTAGTCGCTATATCTACAATGAGCAGTTCTTC. It encodes CASSRYIYNEQFF.

The chain has TRBV30 and TRBJ2-1; the D call may be TRBD1 or TRBD2 (5 bases each). V lost 4 bases to trimming and J lost 2 bases, with 12 bases between them. The CDR3 contains 14 residues. Germline CDR1 GTSNPN, CDR2 SVGIG (reference sequence). CDR3 protein: CAWNGGPTYNEQFF. CDR3 coding DNA: TGTGCCTGGAATGGGGGACCGACCTACAATGAGCAGTTCTTC.